These T cell receptor beta chains were read from a single sample in a study of blood T cell repertoires in COVID-19. The table came from immunoSEQ multiplex PCR; TCRdb's copy has only in-frame clones and leaves some out. Here the sample spans a few hundred thousand clones, 70% to 90% being singletons. Source material: PBMCs or T cells enriched from blood (not recorded which). Receptors were obtained from a woman aged 25 to 45 who had recovered from COVID-19. The CDR3 runs from the conserved cysteine through the conserved F or W. Fields, in order: V gene, clone size, J gene, D gene, CDR3 DNA, CDR3 protein. The D gene is left open where the match is weak. Rows give clone size only sometimes, using once, few, many, or a class for an expanded clone.

V: TRBV7-9
size: NA
J: TRBJ1-1
D: NA
DNA: TGTGCCAGCAGCCCCCAGGTGGAGAACACTGAAGCTTTCTTT
CDR3: CASSPQVENTEAFF

V: TRBV7-6
size: NA
J: TRBJ1-4
D: NA
DNA: TGTGCCAGCAGCCCCGAGGGCTTGAGGACTAATGAAAAACTGTTTTTT
CDR3: CASSPEGLRTNEKLFF

V: TRBV7-8
size: once
J: TRBJ2-5
D: NA
DNA: TGTGCCAGCAGCTTAGGTCGTAGGGGAGAGACCCAGTACTTC
CDR3: CASSLGRRGETQYF

V: TRBV28
size: NA
J: TRBJ1-4
D: TRBD1
DNA: TGTGCCAGCAGTTCTCGGACAGGGCTGGATGAAAAACTGTTTTTT
CDR3: CASSSRTGLDEKLFF

V: TRBV12-3/TRBV12-4
size: few
J: TRBJ1-1
D: NA
DNA: TGTGCCAGCAGTTTAGAGCGGCTCACTGAAGCTTTCTTT
CDR3: CASSLERLTEAFF

V: TRBV7-9
size: NA
J: TRBJ2-2
D: TRBD2
DNA: TGTGCCAGCGGCGCGGGAGGGAAGACCGGGGAGCTGTTTTTT
CDR3: CASGAGGKTGELFF

V: TRBV5-6
size: NA
J: TRBJ2-6
D: TRBD1
DNA: TGTGCCAGCAGCGCCGGGACAGGGAGCTCTGGGGCCAACGTCCTGACTTTC
CDR3: CASSAGTGSSGANVLTF

V: TRBV19
size: once
J: TRBJ1-2
D: NA
DNA: NA
CDR3: CASSTRVFGQGSTF

V: TRBV4-2
size: NA
J: TRBJ2-2
D: TRBD1
DNA: TGTGCCAGCAGCCCGGGACAGGGGGACTGGGAGCTGTTTTTT
CDR3: CASSPGQGDWELFF

V: TRBV28
size: NA
J: TRBJ2-5
D: NA
DNA: TGTGCCAGCAGTTTTTCTCCGGGACACCTCGTCGAGACCCAGTACTTC
CDR3: CASSFSPGHLVETQYF

V: TRBV27
size: NA
J: TRBJ1-3
D: NA
DNA: TGTGCCAGCAGTTTAATCGGTAACTCTGGAAACACCATATATTTT
CDR3: CASSLIGNSGNTIYF

V: TRBV28
size: NA
J: TRBJ2-7
D: TRBD1
DNA: TGTGCCACCCGAGGGACAGCCGACTACGAGCAGTACTTC
CDR3: CATRGTADYEQYF

V: TRBV10-3
size: NA
J: TRBJ2-1
D: TRBD2
DNA: TGTGCCATCAGTGAGATGGTAGCGGGGGGCACTTACAATGAGCAGTTCTTC
CDR3: CAISEMVAGGTYNEQFF

V: TRBV13
size: NA
J: TRBJ1-6
D: NA
DNA: TGTGCCAGCAGCTCGGGGAATATGGGTTCACCCCTCCACTTT
CDR3: CASSSGNMGSPLHF

V: TRBV6-1
size: many
J: TRBJ2-1
D: TRBD2
DNA: TGTGCCAGCAGTGAACTAGCGGGAGGCAATGAGCAGTTCTTC
CDR3: CASSELAGGNEQFF

V: TRBV5-4
size: NA
J: TRBJ2-1
D: NA
DNA: TGTGCCAGCAGCCAAGGGGCGTCCCCGACGAATGAGCAGTTCTTC
CDR3: CASSQGASPTNEQFF

V: TRBV15
size: once
J: TRBJ1-6
D: NA
DNA: TGTGCCACCAGCAGAGATCCCGGACAGAACTCGAATTCACCCCTCCACTTT
CDR3: CATSRDPGQNSNSPLHF

V: TRBV6-4
size: NA
J: TRBJ1-2
D: TRBD1
DNA: TGTGCCAGCGGGGACAGGGTGGATGGCTACACCTTC
CDR3: CASGDRVDGYTF

V: TRBV6-6
size: NA
J: TRBJ1-1
D: NA
DNA: TGTGCCAGCAGTCAACAGGGTTTGAACACTGAAGCTTTCTTT
CDR3: CASSQQGLNTEAFF

V: TRBV15
size: NA
J: TRBJ1-5
D: TRBD1
DNA: TGTGCCACCAGCAGAGAGGACAGGGGCGGTCAGCCCCAGCATTTT
CDR3: CATSREDRGGQPQHF

V: TRBV3-1/TRBV3-2
size: NA
J: TRBJ2-3
D: NA
DNA: TGTGCCAGCAGCCAAGCGAGCGGCACAGATACGCAGTATTTT
CDR3: CASSQASGTDTQYF

V: TRBV7-2
size: NA
J: TRBJ1-1
D: NA
DNA: TGTGCCAGCAGCTTAGACGGGGGAACTGAAGCTTTCTTT
CDR3: CASSLDGGTEAFF

V: TRBV14
size: NA
J: TRBJ1-2
D: NA
DNA: TGTGCCAGCAGCCGAAAATTTAGCGGCTACACCTTC
CDR3: CASSRKFSGYTF

V: TRBV27
size: NA
J: TRBJ1-5
D: NA
DNA: TGTGCCAGCAGTTTAGGGACAAATCAGCCCCAGCATTTT
CDR3: CASSLGTNQPQHF

V: TRBV6-4
size: NA
J: TRBJ1-1
D: TRBD1
DNA: TGTGCCAGCAGCTCCACAGGGGAGAACACTGAAGCTTTCTTT
CDR3: CASSSTGENTEAFF

V: TRBV11-2
size: NA
J: TRBJ1-2
D: NA
DNA: TGTGCCAGCAGCTTCAGTATCTCCTCTAACTATGGCTACACCTTC
CDR3: CASSFSISSNYGYTF

V: TRBV5-1
size: NA
J: TRBJ1-2
D: TRBD1
DNA: TGCGCCAGCAGCTTGGACAGGGGGTCCGGCTACACCTTC
CDR3: CASSLDRGSGYTF

V: TRBV24-1
size: few
J: TRBJ1-4
D: TRBD1
DNA: TGTGCCACCAGTGATGCTGACAGGGAGTATAATGAAAAACTGTTTTTT
CDR3: CATSDADREYNEKLFF

V: TRBV11-2
size: NA
J: TRBJ2-5
D: NA
DNA: TGTGCCAGCAGCTTAGATCTAATTCTAGAAAGTACTAGAGAGACCCAGTACTTC
CDR3: CASSLDLILESTRETQYF

V: TRBV3-1/TRBV3-2
size: NA
J: TRBJ1-2
D: NA
DNA: TGTGCCAGCAGCCCGCTACGGGGGGCTGGTGTTGGCTACACCTTC
CDR3: CASSPLRGAGVGYTF

V: TRBV7-3
size: NA
J: TRBJ2-7
D: NA
DNA: TGTGCCAGCAGCTCAAACAGGGCCGACGAGCAGTACTTC
CDR3: CASSSNRADEQYF

V: TRBV5-1
size: NA
J: TRBJ2-3
D: TRBD1
DNA: TGCGCCAGCAGCTGGACAGGGGATACGCAGTATTTT
CDR3: CASSWTGDTQYF

V: TRBV6-4
size: NA
J: TRBJ1-1
D: NA
DNA: TGTGCCAGCAGTGACTCATCCGAGGCTGAAGCTTTCTTT
CDR3: CASSDSSEAEAFF

V: TRBV11-3
size: NA
J: TRBJ2-3
D: TRBD1
DNA: TGTGCCAGCAGCTCCGGACAGGTTCCTCGCACAGATACGCAGTATTTT
CDR3: CASSSGQVPRTDTQYF

V: TRBV27
size: NA
J: TRBJ1-1
D: TRBD1
DNA: TGTGCCAGCATAACTAGGGGGCCAAACACTGAAGCTTTCTTT
CDR3: CASITRGPNTEAFF

V: TRBV12-3/TRBV12-4
size: once
J: TRBJ1-2
D: TRBD1
DNA: TGTGCCAGCAGCACAGGGGACGGCTATGGCTACACCTTC
CDR3: CASSTGDGYGYTF

V: TRBV5-4
size: NA
J: TRBJ2-7
D: NA
DNA: TGTGCCAGCAGCTCGGACTCCAGCTCCTACGAGCAGTACTTC
CDR3: CASSSDSSSYEQYF

V: TRBV27
size: few
J: TRBJ1-5
D: NA
DNA: TGTGCCAGCGGTAATTTGAAAACGGGAGTTCAGCCCCAGCATTTT
CDR3: CASGNLKTGVQPQHF